What follows are 21 T cell receptor beta chains derived from one specimen sequenced in a study of cytomegalovirus exposure and HLA in healthy donors. With 60 Vbeta and 13 Jbeta primers, the PCR was carried out. Profiled with immunoSEQ multiplex PCR; TCRdb holds only in-frame clones, not every one. The sample carries about 120,000 clones, 70% to 75% recorded once. Sequenced: PBMCs. The origin of the receptors is a woman aged 40 to 55 in good health and CMV-seronegative.

The chain has TRBV6-5 and TRBJ2-1; 13 bases are shared with TRBD2. J was trimmed by 8 bases and V by 6 bases; bases with no gene match: 4. This CDR3 contains 14 residues. Germline V gene sequence: CDR1 MNHEY, CDR2 SVGAGI. The CDR3 reads CASRRTSGSYEQFF. CDR3 nucleotides: TGTGCCAGCAGGCGGACTAGCGGGAGCTATGAGCAGTTCTTC.

This sequence joins TRBV21-1 and TRBJ2-6; TRBD2 is taken as the D call from the table, unchecked against the DNA. TRBV21-1 corresponds to a pseudogene. This CDR3 has 20 residues. Here the CDR3 reads CASRVTGTSGRGRGANVLTF. The CDR3 DNA is TGTGCCAGCAGGGTGACAGGGACTAGCGGGAGGGGCCGTGGGGCCAACGTCCTGACTTTC.

This chain links TRBV28 with TRBJ1-2, with 9 bases that match TRBD1. Germline CDR1 and CDR2: MDHEN and SYDVKM. This CDR3 has 16 amino acids. V trimming: 2 bases; J trimming: 8 bases; junction bases outside the gene matches: 12. The CDR3: CASSLPIRTGGGGYTF. The DNA for the CDR3 is TGTGCCAGCAGTTTACCCATCAGAACAGGGGGCGGAGGCTACACCTTC.

The V and J genes are TRBV5-1 and TRBJ2-3, with D hard to call. Trimming stripped 4 bases from V and 0 bases from J, with 3 bases between. This CDR3 comprises 12 residues. Germline V CDR1 and CDR2: SGHRS, YFSETQ. This CDR3 is CASSLSTDTQYF. The CDR3 DNA sequence: TGCGCCAGCAGCCTGAGCACAGATACGCAGTATTTT.

V gene TRBV27 combines with J gene TRBJ2-5; D is unclear. Germline loops: CDR1 MNHEY, CDR2 SMNVEV (reference sequence). CDR3 length: 14 residues. Trimming shortened V by 1 base and J by 5 bases, and 11 bases separated the two germline ends. CDR3 DNA: TGTGCCAGCAGTTTATACCCCCTGGAGGAGACCCAGTACTTC. Its protein product is CASSLYPLEETQYF.

On this clone itself: Sequence at one end of the junction differs from germline and may be a read error. CDR3 sequence (DNA): TGTGCCAGCAGCCAAGAGCGTCACTCCAACGAGCAGTACTTC. Translated: CASSQERHSNEQYF. The V call is TRBV4-2, the J call TRBJ2-7; D unclear. Germline CDR1 LGHNA, CDR2 YNFKEQ. The CDR3 loop spans 14 amino acids.

The CDR3 protein is CASSPGAQNEKLFF. Written as DNA, the CDR3 is TGTGCCAGCTCACCGGGGGCCCAGAATGAAAAACTGTTTTTT. The J gene is TRBJ1-4, the V gene TRBV18; D perhaps matches TRBD1 (6 bases). CDR1 and CDR2 (germline): KGHSH, LQKENI. V lost 3 bases, J lost 5 bases, and 10 bases lay in between. There are 14 residues in the CDR3.

The V call is TRBV11-2, the J call TRBJ1-2, with D tentatively TRBD1 (5 bases). Trimming took off 5 bases at V and 4 bases at J, with 11 bases between the two ends. The CDR3 is 13 residues long. Germline CDR1 SGHAT, CDR2 FQNNGV. This chain's CDR3 is CASSPGGVYGYTF. CDR3 nucleotides: TGTGCCAGCAGCCCGGGAGGGGTCTATGGCTACACCTTC.

The chain recombines TRBV5-1 with TRBJ1-1; D is unresolved. Germline CDR1 is SGHRS and CDR2 is YFSETQ. Trimming shortened V by 2 bases and J by 5 bases, and 10 bases separated the two germline ends. The CDR3 is 13 residues long. Here the CDR3 DNA reads TGCGCCAGCAGCTTTTCCCCCCCGACTGAAGCTTTCTTT. The encoded protein is CASSFSPPTEAFF.

CDR3: CASSLAVGGAETQYF. For the CDR3, the DNA is TGTGCCAGCAGCTTAGCTGTCGGGGGGGCAGAGACCCAGTACTTC. This rearrangement joins TRBV7-8 to TRBJ2-5; TRBD2 matches 8 bases. Trimming cost V 0 bases and J 4 bases; bases outside gene matches: 4. The germline CDR1 and CDR2 sequences are SGHVS and FQNEAQ. This CDR3 contains 15 residues.

V and J are TRBV19 and TRBJ1-2; 10 nucleotides align to TRBD1. There are 14 residues in the CDR3. From germline, CDR1 is LNHDA and CDR2 SQIVND (reference sequence). After removal of 6 bases from V and 4 bases from J, the junction contained 5 bases not matched to a gene. CDR3 DNA sequence: TGTGCCAGTAGGACGACAGGGGGCGGCTATGGCTACACCTTC. Its translation: CASRTTGGGYGYTF. Combining the CDR3 with reference TRBV19 and TRBJ1-2 gives the whole variable domain DGGITQSPKYLFRKEGQNVTLSCEQNLNHDAMYWYRQDPGQGLRLIYYSQIVNDFQKGDIAEGYSVSREKKESFPLTVTSAQKNPTAFYLCASRTTGGGYGYTFGSGTRLTVV.

J is TRBJ1-1 and V is TRBV4-1; 7 bases line up with TRBD1. The CDR3 runs 14 residues. V trimming: 2 bases; J trimming: 6 bases; junction bases outside the gene matches: 6. Germline assignment: CDR1 MGHRA and CDR2 YSYEKL. CDR3 bases: TGCGCCAGCAGCCAACCGGGACAGCGCCCTGAAGCTTTCTTT. Amino acid sequence: CASSQPGQRPEAFF.

The chain couples TRBV30 to TRBJ2-1; 12 nucleotides line up with TRBD1. The CDR3 covers 15 residues. The germline gives CDR1 GTSNPN, CDR2 SVGIG (reference sequence). V trimming: 4 bases; J trimming: 8 bases; junction bases outside the gene matches: 9. CDR3 loop: CAWNLGTGGWDEQFF. The CDR3 nucleotides read TGTGCCTGGAACCTAGGGACAGGGGGCTGGGATGAGCAGTTCTTC.

The V gene is TRBV7-2, the J gene TRBJ2-3, with TRBD2 identical over 8 bases. V lost 0 bases, J lost 3 bases, and 11 bases stayed unmatched. This CDR3 comprises 18 residues. CDR1 and CDR2 from the germline V gene are SGHTA and FQGNSA. The chain's CDR3 is CASSLAQGLAGSTDTQYF. The CDR3 coding sequence is TGTGCCAGCAGCTTAGCGCAGGGGCTAGCGGGCTCAACAGATACGCAGTATTTT.

The chain joins TRBV4-2 to TRBJ2-2, with TRBD2 matching over 11 bases. The CDR3 totals 18 residues. Germline assignment: CDR1 LGHNA and CDR2 YNFKEQ. The V and J ends lost 0 bases and 0 bases, in that order; junction bases with no gene match: 3. CDR3 in DNA: TGTGCCAGCAGCCAAGAGACTAGCGGGGCCTCGAACACCGGGGAGCTGTTTTTT. Translation gives CASSQETSGASNTGELFF.

This rearrangement joins TRBV7-9 to TRBJ2-7; 11 nucleotides match TRBD2. J lost 7 bases, V lost 5 bases, and 4 bases had no gene match. Germline V gene data show CDR1 as SEHNR and CDR2 as FQNEAQ (reference sequence). The CDR3 contains 13 residues. This CDR3 is CASSKGTSGEQYF. CDR3 coding DNA: TGTGCCAGCAGCAAAGGGACTAGCGGAGAGCAGTACTTC.

The chain uses TRBV10-3 and TRBJ2-3; 10 nucleotides match TRBD1. Germline CDR1 is ENHRY and CDR2 is SYGVKD. Trimming removed 6 bases from V and 4 bases from J; junction bases left unmatched: 7. This CDR3 comprises 15 residues. The CDR3 loop reads CAISMTGGDADTQYF. In DNA form, the CDR3 reads TGTGCCATCAGCATGACAGGGGGCGACGCAGATACGCAGTATTTT.

The chain combines TRBV12-5 with TRBJ2-1, with D possibly being TRBD1 (5 bases). The CDR3 sequence is 15 residues long. Looked up from germline, CDR1 is LGHNT and CDR2 is FRNRAP. V was clipped by 2 bases and J by 7 bases, with 15 bases between them. In DNA, the CDR3 is TGTGCTAGTGGTTTGTTAACACCAGGGCTTAATGAGCAGTTCTTC. Residues: CASGLLTPGLNEQFF.

J is TRBJ2-7 and V is TRBV11-2; D gene ambiguous. The V and J ends lost 0 bases and 10 bases respectively, with 16 bases between them. This CDR3 is built from 14 residues. From germline, CDR1 is SGHAT and CDR2 FQNNGV. The CDR3 sequence: CASSLDPRVGRQYF. CDR3 in DNA: TGTGCCAGCAGCTTAGATCCGCGAGTGGGCAGACAGTACTTC.

This chain uses TRBV4-3 with TRBJ2-7, with D tentatively TRBD2 (5 bases). The CDR3 consists of 15 residues. The V end lost 0 bases, the J end lost 0 bases, and 9 bases lay between the germline ends. Per the germline V gene, CDR1 is LGHNA and CDR2 is YSLEER. DNA of the CDR3: TGCGCCAGCAGCCAAGAACGGAGGAGCTCCTACGAGCAGTACTTC. Its translation is CASSQERRSSYEQYF.

The CDR3 sequence: CASHRDYSYNSPLHF. CDR3 bases: TGTGCCAGCCACAGGGATTACTCCTATAATTCACCCCTCCACTTT. The rearrangement uses TRBV7-3 and TRBJ1-6, with D tentatively TRBD1 (6 bases). The CDR3 runs 15 residues. CDR1 and CDR2 from the germline V gene are SGHTA and FQGTGA. Trimming pared 8 bases from V and 0 bases from J, leaving 11 bases between.